This TCR beta chain was captured in a study of T cell responses to AZD1222 COVID-19 vaccine. CDR1 and CDR2 from the germline V gene are SGHRS and YFSETQ. This CDR3 region has 14 residues. Trimming removed 2 bases from V and 7 bases from J; junction bases left unmatched: 4. Broader study findings: White British donors predominated, females outnumbered males, and clonal diversity was possibly underestimated. The CD4 TCRs associated with vaccination extended across spike and predominated at 160-218 and 743-854.

A word on this clone: Its specificity is unknown.

The table came from immunoSEQ multiplex PCR; TCRdb's copy has only in-frame clones and leaves some out. The table lists 110,000 to 150,000 clones, roughly 91% of them singletons. Sequencing was performed on peripheral blood, taken 28 days after the second AZD1222 dose. The sequence was collected from an adult who received the AZD1222 COVID-19 vaccine. The genes are TRBV5-1 and TRBJ1-4; the match to TRBD1 covers 8 bases. CDR3 in DNA: TGCGCCAGCAGCTTACAGGGGGGAGGTGAAAAACTGTTTTTT. Amino acids: CASSLQGGGEKLFF.